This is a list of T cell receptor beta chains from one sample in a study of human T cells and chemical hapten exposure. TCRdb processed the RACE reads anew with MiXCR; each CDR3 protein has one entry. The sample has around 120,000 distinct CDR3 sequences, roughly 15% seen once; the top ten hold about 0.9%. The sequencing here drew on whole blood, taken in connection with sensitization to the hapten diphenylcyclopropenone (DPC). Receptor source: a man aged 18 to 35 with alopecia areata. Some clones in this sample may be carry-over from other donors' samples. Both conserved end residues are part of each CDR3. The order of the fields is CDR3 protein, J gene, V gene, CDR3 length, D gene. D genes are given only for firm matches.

CASSLGVRGTAETQYF TRBJ2-5 TRBV7-9 16 .
CASSDREYEQYF TRBJ2-7 TRBV6-1 12 .
CASSLGPAGAIYNEQFF TRBJ2-1 TRBV5-5 17 .
CSAGQGDRYEQYF TRBJ2-7 TRBV29-1 13 TRBD1
CASSFITGPSNQPQHF TRBJ1-5 TRBV7-9 16 .
CASSLVVGAQETQYF TRBJ2-5 TRBV7-9 15 .
CASSFHSGPANEQFF TRBJ2-1 TRBV7-9 15 .
CASQTGYEQYF TRBJ2-7 TRBV7-9 11 TRBD1
CASNYRTGKEKLFF TRBJ1-4 TRBV28 14 TRBD1
CASSSGPQNTEAFF TRBJ1-1 TRBV5-6 14 .
CASSAFGGAGSTNQPQHF TRBJ1-5 TRBV5-6 18 .
CASSPRSSEKLFF TRBJ1-4 TRBV6-5 13 .
CSVVGRGLLRVEQFF TRBJ2-1 TRBV29-1 15 .
CASSPTRDGGREVEAFF TRBJ1-1 TRBV18 17 .
CASSQENLPNQPQHF TRBJ1-5 TRBV3-1 15 .
CASSLLTGGMNTEAFF TRBJ1-1 TRBV7-8 16 TRBD1
CASSGDVYSNQPQHF TRBJ1-5 TRBV12-3/TRBV12-4 15 .
CASRLTSSGNTIYF TRBJ1-3 TRBV2 14 .
CASSYSLGGTQYF TRBJ2-3 TRBV6-6 13 .
CASSLAAGAGMHEQFF TRBJ2-1 TRBV7-9 16 TRBD2
CSVRTSGVNEQFF TRBJ2-1 TRBV29-1 13 TRBD2
CASSYRGPTGEQYF TRBJ2-7 TRBV6-2/TRBV6-3 14 .
CASSQFYEQYF TRBJ2-7 TRBV3-1 11 .
CASSQTLTGAYNEQFF TRBJ2-1 TRBV4-2 16 .
CASSLGIGHGVDPDTQYF TRBJ2-3 TRBV7-9 18 .